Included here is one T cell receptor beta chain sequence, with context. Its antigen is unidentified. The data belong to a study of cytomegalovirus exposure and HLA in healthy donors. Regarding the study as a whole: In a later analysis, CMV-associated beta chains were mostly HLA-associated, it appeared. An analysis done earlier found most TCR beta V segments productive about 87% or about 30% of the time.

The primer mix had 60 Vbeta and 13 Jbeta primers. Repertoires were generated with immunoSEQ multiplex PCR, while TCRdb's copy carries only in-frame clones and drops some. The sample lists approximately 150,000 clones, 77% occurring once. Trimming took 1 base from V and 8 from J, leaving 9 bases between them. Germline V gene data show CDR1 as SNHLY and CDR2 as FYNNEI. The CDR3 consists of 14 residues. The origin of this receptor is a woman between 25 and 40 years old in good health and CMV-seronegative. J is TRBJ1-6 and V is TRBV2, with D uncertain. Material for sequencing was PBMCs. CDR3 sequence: CASSEVTADSPLHF. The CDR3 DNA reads TGTGCCAGCAGTGAAGTAACCGCAGATTCACCCCTCCACTTT.